The 25 T cell receptor beta chains below were found in one sample sequenced in a study of low-dose radiotherapy and immunotherapy resistance in tumors (dated by TCRdb to the early 2020s). First-strand cDNA was synthesized using Superscript III and a set of TRAV- and TRBV-specific primers, so that both TCRalpha and TCRbeta chains were covered. TCRs were amplified for approximately 20 PCR cycles with Phusion, using a constant-region primer paired with the adapter attached to the V primers. In-frame beta chains were kept once TCRdb had trimmed the public reads at Q25 with fastp and called clones with MiXCR. Identical CDR3 protein sequences are pooled into one entry, listed with their most common genes and DNA. The sample table lists 11,000 to 15,000 distinct CDR3 sequences, approximately 68% of them with a count of one. The top ten clonotypes cover roughly 5% of the sample. These receptors were taken from a human donor with advanced metastatic prostate, ovarian, gallbladder or colorectal cancer (not recorded which). This table probably holds off-target reads from a library built for another chain.

The rearrangement joins TRBV29-1 to TRBJ1-2; a weak D match, TRBD1 (5 bases). The V gene's germline CDR1 is SQVTM and CDR2 ANQGSEA. V shed 3 bases and J shed 4 bases, with 9 bases lying between them. This CDR3 contains 12 residues. The CDR3 spells CSVDLGRYGYTF. CDR3 DNA sequence: TGCAGCGTTGACCTGGGGCGCTATGGCTACACCTTC.

The chain combines TRBV2 with TRBJ1-6, with 8 bases fitting TRBD1. The germline CDR1 and CDR2 sequences are SNHLY and FYNNEI. With V trimmed by 7 bases and J by 8 bases, 7 bases remained unmatched. The CDR3 runs 14 residues. Here the CDR3 DNA reads TGTGCCAGCACTGGACAGGGTTTTGATTCACCCCTCCACTTT. Translation gives CASTGQGFDSPLHF.

J is TRBJ1-1 and V is TRBV5-4, with D maybe TRBD1 (6 bases). V was clipped by 4 bases and J by 0 bases, with 13 bases between them. From germline, CDR1 is SGHNT and CDR2 YYREEE (reference sequence). The CDR3 runs 15 residues. The CDR3 spells CASSTTTGLNTEAFF. Here the CDR3 DNA reads TGTGCCAGCAGCACGACGACAGGATTGAACACTGAAGCTTTCTTT.

The rearrangement uses TRBV9 and TRBJ2-5, with 11 positions matching TRBD2. Per germline, CDR1 SGDLS and CDR2 YYNGEE. This CDR3 is 19 amino acids long. V dropped 4 bases and J dropped 5; count of bases not matched to a gene: 19. The CDR3 protein is CASSPQWGSGGDLLETQYF. CDR3 nucleotide sequence: TGTGCCAGCAGCCCTCAATGGGGTAGCGGGGGGGACCTTTTGGAGACCCAGTACTTC.

V and J are TRBV29-1 and TRBJ2-1; D uncertain. V lost 1 base and J lost 5, with 3 bases in between. Per the germline V gene, CDR1 is SQVTM and CDR2 is ANQGSEA. The CDR3 covers 11 residues. CDR3 nucleotides: TGCAGCGTTGAAGGGAACAATGAGCAGTTCTTC. Protein: CSVEGNNEQFF.

V gene TRBV14 combines with J gene TRBJ1-1; no clear D. The CDR3 extends over 14 amino acids. The germline V gene encodes CDR1 SGHDN and CDR2 FVKESK. The V and J ends lost 2 bases and 4 bases respectively, with 11 bases between them. The CDR3 here is CASSQLLEGTEAFF. As DNA, the CDR3 is TGTGCCAGCAGCCAACTATTAGAGGGCACTGAAGCTTTCTTT.

V and J are TRBV4-2 and TRBJ2-7, with 12 bases matching TRBD2. The CDR3 runs to 15 residues. V was pared by 1 base and J by 8 bases, with 6 bases of the junction left unmatched. CDR1 is LGHNA, CDR2 YNFKEQ, per germline. For the CDR3, the DNA is TGTGCCAGCAGCCAAGGGACGGGACTAGCGGGCCAGCAGTACTTC. This translates into CASSQGTGLAGQQYF.

The chain links TRBV3-1 to TRBJ2-7; D is possibly TRBD1 or TRBD2 (5 bases each). Germline V gives CDR1 LGHDT, CDR2 YNNKEL (reference sequence). V shed 1 base and J shed 6 bases, with 10 bases lying between them. There are 13 residues in the CDR3. CDR3 sequence: CASSQVRDGEQYF. Here the CDR3 DNA reads TGTGCCAGCAGCCAAGTTAGGGACGGCGAGCAGTACTTC.

As concerns this clonotype: A read error may account for a junction end that differs from germline. The rearrangement links TRBV4-1 to TRBJ2-5; D assignment may be TRBD1 or TRBD2 (5 bases each). Germline values: CDR1 MGHRA, CDR2 YSYEKL. This CDR3 comprises 16 residues. CDR3 protein: CASSQGTGGVQETQYF. DNA for the CDR3: TGTGCCAGCAGCCAAGGGACGGGCGGAGTACAAGAGACCCAGTACTTC.

The CDR3 DNA follows: TGTGCCAGTTGCCCGGCCGAAACGGCGGAGACCCAGTACTTC. Encoded protein: CASCPAETAETQYF. This chain links TRBV2 with TRBJ2-5, with unresolved D. Germline CDR1 and CDR2: SNHLY and FYNNEI. V lost 9 bases and J lost 5, with 19 bases in between. The CDR3 is made up of 14 amino acids.

The chain carries TRBV24-1 and TRBJ1-6; no definite D call. V was shortened by 5 bases and J by 7 bases, with 11 bases between the two germline ends. The CDR3 consists of 14 residues. Germline V gene data show CDR1 as KGHDR and CDR2 as SFDVKD. The CDR3 loop reads CATSGTVLNSPLHF. The CDR3 DNA reads TGTGCCACCAGTGGCACAGTGCTCAATTCACCCCTCCACTTT.

This clonotype was counted only a few times. V gene TRBV12-3 or TRBV12-4 combines with J gene TRBJ2-1, with 12 bases identical to TRBD2. The CDR3 length is 14 residues. J lost 14 bases, V lost 7 bases, and 12 bases had no gene match. This chain's CDR3 is CASTLGLASGREFF. In DNA form, the CDR3 reads TGTGCCAGCACCCTAGGCCTGGCTAGCGGGAGGGAGTTCTTC.

The CDR3 protein is CASRSRRVADTQYF. CDR3 bases: TGTGCCAGCAGATCAAGGCGGGTGGCAGATACGCAGTATTTT. This chain uses TRBV2 with TRBJ2-3; maybe TRBD2 (5 bases). Germline V gene lookup returns CDR1 SNHLY and CDR2 FYNNEI. V lost 6 bases to trimming and J lost 4 bases, with 14 bases between them. This CDR3 is built from 14 residues.

The chain employs TRBV11-2 and TRBJ2-1; perhaps TRBD1 as D (5 bases). The CDR3 covers 14 residues. Germline V gene data show CDR1 as SGHAT and CDR2 as FQNNGV. Trimming took off 0 bases at V and 10 bases at J, with 13 bases between the two ends. In DNA form, the CDR3 reads TGTGCCAGCAGCTTAGAACCCGTAGACAGAGAGCAGTTCTTC. Translated, it gives CASSLEPVDREQFF.

This clonotype was seen once. This chain connects TRBV11-2 to TRBJ2-5, with no clear D. CDR3 size: 12 residues. The V gene lost 3 bases and the J gene lost 5 bases, with 7 bases spanning the gap. Looked up from germline, CDR1 is SGHAT and CDR2 is FQNNGV. CDR3 nucleotide sequence: TGTGCCAGCAGCTTGCCCTCGGAGACCCAGTACTTC. Its protein is CASSLPSETQYF.

This clonotype came up a few times. This chain connects TRBV5-4 to TRBJ2-3; 14 positions agree with TRBD2. The CDR3 length is 17 residues. Looked up from germline, CDR1 is SGHNT and CDR2 is YYREEE (reference sequence). Trimming cost V 2 bases and J 2 bases; bases outside gene matches: 4. For the CDR3, the DNA is TGTGCCAGCAGCTTCGGACTAGCGGGGGGTTTCACAGATACGCAGTATTTT. As protein: CASSFGLAGGFTDTQYF.

The chain recombines TRBV3-1 with TRBJ2-3; possibly TRBD1 for D (5 bases). The ends were cut back, 5 bases at V and 0 bases at J, with 15 bases in the middle. From germline, CDR1 is LGHDT and CDR2 YNNKEL (reference sequence). The CDR3 covers 16 residues. The CDR3 DNA reads TGTGCCAGCAGCGATGTTTCAGGGCGGAGCACAGATACGCAGTATTTT. Translation: CASSDVSGRSTDTQYF.

The rearrangement links TRBV5-4 to TRBJ2-4; D is undetermined. V lost 3 bases to trimming and J lost 9 bases, with 10 bases between them. This CDR3 has 12 residues. Germline V lookup: CDR1 SGHNT, CDR2 YYREEE (reference sequence). The DNA of the CDR3 is TGTGCCAGCAGCTACGACAAGGGCATTCAGTACTTC. It specifies CASSYDKGIQYF.

This sequence joins TRBV5-6 and TRBJ2-5; 7 bases agree with TRBD2. Germline assignment: CDR1 SGHDT and CDR2 YYEEEE. V was clipped by 3 bases and J by 2 bases; unmatched bases: 10. CDR3 length: 16 amino acids. The CDR3 coding sequence is TGTGCCAGCAGCTGGCCTAGCGGAAACCCACAAGAGACCCAGTACTTC. The encoded protein is CASSWPSGNPQETQYF.

The J gene is TRBJ1-1, the V gene TRBV18; D not resolved. The CDR3 loop spans 14 amino acids. The V gene lost 5 bases and the J gene lost 0 bases, with 10 bases spanning the gap. Germline values: CDR1 KGHSH, CDR2 LQKENI. This chain's CDR3 is CASSRAGVNTEAFF. As DNA, the CDR3 is TGTGCCAGCTCAAGGGCGGGAGTGAACACTGAAGCTTTCTTT.

This clonotype was seen more than once but under ten times. This rearrangement joins TRBV5-1 to TRBJ1-1; 12 nucleotides agree with TRBD1. With V trimmed by 0 bases and J by 7 bases, 7 bases remained unmatched. Germline V CDR1 and CDR2: SGHRS, YFSETQ. This CDR3 region has 16 residues. As DNA, the CDR3 is TGCGCCAGCAGCTTGGCGGGACAGGGGGCGCTGGGTGAAGCTTTCTTT. This codes for CASSLAGQGALGEAFF.

This clonotype showed up just a few times. The rearrangement uses TRBV21-1 and TRBJ1-2. TRBV21-1 is described as a pseudogene. The CDR3 runs to 14 residues. This CDR3 is CASSKSGLGCGYTF. The CDR3 DNA reads TGTGCCAGCAGCAAATCGGGACTGGGCTGCGGCTACACCTTC.

The V gene is TRBV7-2, the J gene TRBJ1-5; possibly TRBD1 for D (5 bases). V was clipped by 2 bases and J by 7 bases, with 9 bases between them. This CDR3 spans 13 amino acids. Germline values: CDR1 SGHTA, CDR2 FQGNSA. This CDR3 is CASSLSRDQPQHF. The CDR3 region has the DNA TGTGCCAGCAGCTTATCCAGGGACCAGCCCCAGCATTTT.

V is TRBV2 and J is TRBJ1-1; a weak D match, TRBD1 (6 bases). CDR3 length: 13 amino acids. V dropped 6 bases and J dropped 0 bases, with 8 bases sitting between them. Germline assignment: CDR1 SNHLY and CDR2 FYNNEI. The CDR3 reads CASSTGLNTEAFF. As DNA, the CDR3 is TGTGCCAGCAGCACAGGGTTGAACACTGAAGCTTTCTTT.

This chain links TRBV12-3 or TRBV12-4 with TRBJ1-5; tentatively, D is TRBD1 (6 bases). The CDR3 has 14 residues. V was trimmed by 5 bases and J by 6 bases, leaving 14 bases between them. The CDR3 loop reads CASSQQGVSQPQHF. CDR3 nucleotides: TGTGCCAGCAGTCAACAGGGAGTGAGTCAGCCCCAGCATTTT.